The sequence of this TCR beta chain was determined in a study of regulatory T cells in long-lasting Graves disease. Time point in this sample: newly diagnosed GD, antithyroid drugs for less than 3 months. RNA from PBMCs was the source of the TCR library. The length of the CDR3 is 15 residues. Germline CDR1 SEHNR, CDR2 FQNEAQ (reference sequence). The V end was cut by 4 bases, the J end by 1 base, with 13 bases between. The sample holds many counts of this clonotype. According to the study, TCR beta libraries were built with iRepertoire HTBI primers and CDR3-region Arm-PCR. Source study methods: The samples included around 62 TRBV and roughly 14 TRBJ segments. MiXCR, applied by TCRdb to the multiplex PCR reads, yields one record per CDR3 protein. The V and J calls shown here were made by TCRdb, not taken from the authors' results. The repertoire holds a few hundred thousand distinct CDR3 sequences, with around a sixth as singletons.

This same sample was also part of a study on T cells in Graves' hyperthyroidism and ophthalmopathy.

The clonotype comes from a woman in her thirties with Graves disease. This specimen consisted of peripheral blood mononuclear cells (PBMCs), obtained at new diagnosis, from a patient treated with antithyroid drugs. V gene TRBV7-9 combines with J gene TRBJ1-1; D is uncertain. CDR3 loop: CASSSHDSSNTEAFF. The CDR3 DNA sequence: TGTGCCAGCAGCTCACACGATAGCTCGAACACTGAAGCTTTCTTT.